One and the same sample provided the 13 T cell receptor beta chains below, sequenced in a study of response to subunit inactivated influenza vaccine. TCRdb reprocessed the RT-PCR reads via MiXCR and lists one record per CDR3 protein. The sample has hundreds of thousands of distinct CDR3 sequences, about 10% seen once. This sample was also put to use in a study of T cells expressing NK-cell markers. That report notes: UMI-tagged 5'RACE template switching yielded the TCR beta cDNA.

Material: PBMCs from blood, obtained on the day of vaccination. The receptors come from a man aged 45 to 65 who received an inactivated influenza vaccine.

This clonotype was observed a few times. The chain uses TRBV12-3 or TRBV12-4 and TRBJ1-2, with 7 bases that match TRBD1. Trimming at V came to 6 bases and at J to 6 bases, leaving 10 bases not matched to a gene. CDR3 length: 14 amino acids. CDR3 sequence: CASRDTGDINGYTF. The CDR3 region has the DNA TGTGCCAGCAGGGATACAGGGGATATTAATGGCTACACCTTC.

The chain is built from TRBV19 and TRBJ2-1; the match to TRBD1 covers 7 bases. From germline, CDR1 is LNHDA and CDR2 SQIVND (reference sequence). The CDR3 covers 16 residues. With 0 bases clipped from V and 2 bases from J, the junction kept 4 bases outside the gene matches. The CDR3 DNA reads as TGTGCCAGTAGTATAGAACCGACAGGGACCTACAATGAGCAGTTCTTC. It encodes CASSIEPTGTYNEQFF.

This clonotype was observed at least ten times. The CDR3 nucleotides are TGTGCCAGCAGCCGAAAGGACAGGGGCAATGAGCAGTTCTTC. Translated, it gives CASSRKDRGNEQFF. The chain links TRBV11-2 to TRBJ2-1, with 9 positions matching TRBD1. The CDR3 loop spans 14 amino acids. Germline loops: CDR1 SGHAT, CDR2 FQNNGV. The V gene end was trimmed by 5 bases and the J gene end by 6 bases; junction bases not matched to a gene: 5.

This clonotype turned up a few times. This chain links TRBV7-2 with TRBJ2-3; 12 positions agree with TRBD2. The germline gives CDR1 SGHTA, CDR2 FQGNSA. The CDR3 is 14 amino acids. J lost 11 bases, V lost 0 bases, and 3 bases had no gene match. CDR3 in amino acids: CASSLALLAGGQYF. In DNA, the CDR3 is TGTGCCAGCAGCTTAGCCCTACTAGCGGGGGGGCAGTATTTT.

This sequence joins TRBV24-1 and TRBJ2-2; D is tentatively TRBD1 or TRBD2 (6 bases each). Per the germline V gene, CDR1 is KGHDR and CDR2 is SFDVKD. The ends were cut back, 5 bases at V and 0 bases at J, with 24 bases in the middle. The CDR3 is made up of 20 amino acids. The CDR3 bases are TGTGCCACCAGTGGCATTACCAGGGGACTGAAACTCGCGAACACCGGGGAGCTGTTTTTT. Protein sequence: CATSGITRGLKLANTGELFF.

The chain employs TRBV3-1 and TRBJ2-2, with D maybe TRBD2 (5 bases). CDR1 is LGHDT and CDR2 is YNNKEL in the germline V gene (reference sequence). This CDR3 spans 16 amino acids. Trimming stripped 3 bases from V and 3 bases from J, with 14 bases between. The CDR3 coding sequence is TGTGCCAGCAGCCATACCCCGGACTCGGACACCGGGGAGCTGTTTTTT. Protein product: CASSHTPDSDTGELFF.

This clonotype has only a few counts. The rearrangement links TRBV5-4 to TRBJ2-5; D is unresolved. Germline CDR1 and CDR2: SGHNT and YYREEE (reference sequence). This CDR3 region has 15 residues. Trimming shortened V by 0 bases and J by 5 bases, and 14 bases separated the two germline ends. The CDR3 sequence is CASSLGLSNGETQYF. The DNA of the CDR3 is TGTGCCAGCAGCTTGGGACTTTCGAACGGGGAGACCCAGTACTTC.

The chain joins TRBV12-3 or TRBV12-4 to TRBJ2-5, with 9 bases aligning to TRBD1. There are 15 residues in the CDR3. The V segment lost 3 bases and the J segment 3 bases; nucleotides outside the gene matches: 5. CDR3 protein: CASSFGTGLKETQYF. For the CDR3, the DNA is TGTGCCAGCAGTTTCGGGACAGGGCTAAAAGAGACCCAGTACTTC.

This clonotype was recorded many times. The rearrangement uses TRBV20-1 and TRBJ1-1, with a tentative D call TRBD1 (6 bases). The CDR3 is made up of 14 amino acids. V dropped 0 bases and J dropped 5 bases, with 13 bases sitting between them. The germline CDR1 and CDR2 sequences are DFQATT and SNEGSKA (reference sequence). CDR3 protein: CSARDRGGPTEAFF. DNA of the CDR3: TGCAGTGCTAGAGATCGAGGGGGGCCGACTGAAGCTTTCTTT.

The V and J genes are TRBV4-3 and TRBJ2-7; TRBD1 or TRBD2 may be the D gene (6 bases each). Germline CDR1 LGHNA, CDR2 YSLEER. Trimming cost V 1 base and J 3 bases, with 13 bases left between them. The CDR3 sequence is 15 residues long. CDR3 nucleotide sequence: TGCGCCAGCAGCCAAGTTTATGGGGGGCACTACGAGCAGTACTTC. Its protein product is CASSQVYGGHYEQYF.

This clonotype has a handful of counts. V and J are TRBV20-1 and TRBJ2-3, with TRBD2 identical over 11 bases. The V and J ends lost 1 base and 6 bases, in that order; junction bases with no gene match: 3. Germline V gene data show CDR1 as DFQATT and CDR2 as SNEGSKA (reference sequence). This CDR3 has 14 amino acids. The CDR3 sequence: CSARVASGRDTQYF. The CDR3, as DNA: TGCAGTGCTAGAGTGGCTAGCGGGAGGGATACGCAGTATTTT.

In this sample, this clonotype turned up a few times. The chain is built from TRBV20-1 and TRBJ2-7; D possibly corresponds to TRBD1 (5 bases). Trimming left V 0 bases short and J 3 bases short, with 12 bases between. The germline gives CDR1 DFQATT, CDR2 SNEGSKA (reference sequence). This CDR3 region has 14 residues. The CDR3, as DNA: TGCAGTGCTAGAGATCTAAAGGGGATCTACGAGCAGTACTTC. Protein sequence: CSARDLKGIYEQYF.

This clonotype occurred a few times. The chain couples TRBV12-3 or TRBV12-4 to TRBJ2-3, with D possibly matching TRBD2 (6 bases). The CDR3 consists of 15 residues. V was shortened by 5 bases and J by 1 base, with 13 bases between the two germline ends. The CDR3 nucleotides read TGTGCCAGCAGTCCTCCGGGACTCCGCACAGATACGCAGTATTTT. Its protein product is CASSPPGLRTDTQYF.